This TCR beta chain was captured in a study of blood T cell repertoires in COVID-19. The CDR3 extends over 15 amino acids. Germline V CDR1 and CDR2: SGHKS, YYEKEE (reference sequence). Trimming stripped 0 bases from V and 4 bases from J, with 13 bases between. As to this clone: Other DNA sequences in this sample translate to the same CDR3.

Some clones are missing from TCRdb's copy, which holds only in-frame ones; the method was immunoSEQ multiplex PCR. Among roughly 350,000 clones, more than 85% were seen once, and the ten largest hold 15% to 20%. Sample: PBMCs or T cells enriched from blood (not recorded which). J is TRBJ1-1 and V is TRBV5-5; D is possibly TRBD1 (5 bases). The TCR originated in a woman in her twenties or thirties who had recovered from COVID-19. CDR3 sequence reads: CASSLAGQGGTEAFF. CDR3 bases: TGTGCCAGCAGCTTGGCCGGGCAGGGAGGCACTGAAGCTTTCTTT.